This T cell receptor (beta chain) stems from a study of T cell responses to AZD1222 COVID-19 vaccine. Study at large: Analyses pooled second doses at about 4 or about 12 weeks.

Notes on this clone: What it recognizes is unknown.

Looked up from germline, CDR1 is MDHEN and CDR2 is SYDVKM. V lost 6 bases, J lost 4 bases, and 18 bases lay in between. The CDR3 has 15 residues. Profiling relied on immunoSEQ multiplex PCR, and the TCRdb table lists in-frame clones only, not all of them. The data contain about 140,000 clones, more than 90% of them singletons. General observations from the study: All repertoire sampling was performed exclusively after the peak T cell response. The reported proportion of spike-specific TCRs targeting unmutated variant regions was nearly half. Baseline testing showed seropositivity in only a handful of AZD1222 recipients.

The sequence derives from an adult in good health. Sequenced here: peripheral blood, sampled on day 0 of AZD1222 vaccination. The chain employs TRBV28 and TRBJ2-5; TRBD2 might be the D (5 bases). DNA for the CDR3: TGTGCCAGCAGAGCCCCCCCCGGGGATGGAGAGACCCAGTACTTC. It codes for CASRAPPGDGETQYF.